This T cell receptor (beta chain) was identified in a study of a mutant IDH1 vaccine in newly diagnosed glioma. In the study overall: Patients' prior therapy spanned radiotherapy, temozolomide, or both; most underwent both. Study findings and constraints: Pseudoprogression seemed unlinked to shifts in top peripheral T cell clonotypes. Patients mounted vaccine-induced immune responses in 90% to 95% of cases.

With V trimmed by 4 bases and J by 2 bases, 12 bases remained unmatched. The CDR3 runs to 16 residues. Germline V gives CDR1 SQVTM, CDR2 ANQGSEA. The data were produced by immunoSEQ multiplex PCR, yet TCRdb's version contains in-frame clones alone and is incomplete. Of 75,000 to 100,000 clones listed, roughly 87% are singletons. Time point specified: baseline, week 1 (first vaccination visit). Treatment: pre-vaccination baseline after standard-of-care therapy. Every donor had a new WHO grade 3 or 4 astrocytoma that was IDH1-mutant, with loss of nuclear ATRX. About this clone itself: The antigen is unknown.

The input for sequencing was PBMCs, taken from a glioma patient treated with radiotherapy, temozolomide or both. The receptor was isolated from a middle-aged man with glioma. Some clones in this sample may be carry-over from other donors' samples. The chain is built from TRBV29-1 and TRBJ2-3; 7 nucleotides agree with TRBD2. The CDR3 bases are TGCAGCGTTGGGGGGGTAGCGGGTCGAAACACAGATACGCAGTATTTT. As protein: CSVGGVAGRNTDTQYF.